The rows below give T cell receptor beta chains drawn from one sample of a study of T cell responses to AZD1222 COVID-19 vaccine. Here immunoSEQ multiplex PCR was the method, and the copy in TCRdb shows in-frame clones only, minus some. The repertoire holds some 100,000 clones, with around nine tenths as singletons. The sequencing used peripheral blood, collected on day 0 of AZD1222 vaccination. These receptor sequences come from an adult in good health. Both conserved end residues are part of each CDR3. The D gene is left open where the match is weak. Clone sizes are given selectively: once, few, many, or a class where the clone is expanded.

CDR3 DNA: TGTGCCAGCAGCCAGGTCGGGGGGTGGACAGATACGCAGTATTTT
CDR3 protein: CASSQVGGWTDTQYF
clone size: -
V gene: TRBV3-1/TRBV3-2
J gene: TRBJ2-3
D gene: TRBD2

CDR3 DNA: TGCGCCAGCGCACGACAGGACGGCCTTAACACTGAAGCTTTCTTT
CDR3 protein: CASARQDGLNTEAFF
clone size: -
V gene: TRBV5-1
J gene: TRBJ1-1
D gene: -

CDR3 DNA: TGTGCCAGCAGCCAAGGAAGGCCCACCCGGGCCGGCGTCAAAAACATTCAGTACTTC
CDR3 protein: CASSQGRPTRAGVKNIQYF
clone size: -
V gene: TRBV3-1/TRBV3-2
J gene: TRBJ2-4
D gene: -

CDR3 DNA: TGTGCCAGCAGCCCCGAGGGACAGGGTGCCTACGAGCAGTACTTC
CDR3 protein: CASSPEGQGAYEQYF
clone size: few
V gene: TRBV7-2
J gene: TRBJ2-7
D gene: TRBD1

CDR3 DNA: TGTGCCAGCAGCCAGACAGATACAACCGGGGAGCTGTTTTTT
CDR3 protein: CASSQTDTTGELFF
clone size: -
V gene: TRBV7-7
J gene: TRBJ2-2
D gene: -

CDR3 DNA: TGTGCCAGCAGTAGGGGGGGATCGGGCACTGAAGCTTTCTTT
CDR3 protein: CASSRGGSGTEAFF
clone size: -
V gene: TRBV6-4
J gene: TRBJ1-1
D gene: -

CDR3 DNA: TGTGCCAGCAGCCAAGCGGTGCTCTATGGCTACACCTTC
CDR3 protein: CASSQAVLYGYTF
clone size: -
V gene: TRBV14
J gene: TRBJ1-2
D gene: -

CDR3 DNA: TGTGCCAGCTCACTCCAGGGGAAGAACACTGAAGCTTTCTTT
CDR3 protein: CASSLQGKNTEAFF
clone size: -
V gene: TRBV18
J gene: TRBJ1-1
D gene: -

CDR3 DNA: TGTGCCAGCAGCTTAGTTGCAGGGGTTAACACCGGGGAGCTGTTTTTT
CDR3 protein: CASSLVAGVNTGELFF
clone size: -
V gene: TRBV7-7
J gene: TRBJ2-2
D gene: -

CDR3 DNA: TGTGCCAGCAGCTTCGGAAGCTACGAGCAGTACTTC
CDR3 protein: CASSFGSYEQYF
clone size: -
V gene: TRBV5-4
J gene: TRBJ2-7
D gene: -

CDR3 DNA: TGTGCCAGAGACCCCCGGGGAGGGCTTAGCAATCAGCCCCAGCATTTT
CDR3 protein: CARDPRGGLSNQPQHF
clone size: few
V gene: TRBV21-1
J gene: TRBJ1-5
D gene: -

CDR3 DNA: TGTGCCAGCAGTTCCGGATATGAAGCTTTCTTT
CDR3 protein: CASSSGYEAFF
clone size: -
V gene: TRBV12-3/TRBV12-4
J gene: TRBJ1-1
D gene: -

CDR3 DNA: TGTGCCATCAGTGAGTTGACAGGGGGCGTAGACGAGCAGTACTTC
CDR3 protein: CAISELTGGVDEQYF
clone size: -
V gene: TRBV10-3
J gene: TRBJ2-7
D gene: TRBD1

CDR3 DNA: TGTGCCACCAGTGGGGAGGCGGGGGGGTACAATGAGCAGTTCTTC
CDR3 protein: CATSGEAGGYNEQFF
clone size: -
V gene: TRBV24-1
J gene: TRBJ2-1
D gene: TRBD2

CDR3 DNA: TGCGCCAGCAAAGGGGGGGCCCGATTAGCCCCCCTCCACTTT
CDR3 protein: CASKGGARLAPLHF
clone size: -
V gene: TRBV4-3
J gene: TRBJ1-6
D gene: -

CDR3 DNA: TGCAGCGGGCGACTCCATAGGGTTGCCCAAGCTTTCTTT
CDR3 protein: CSGRLHRVAQAFF
clone size: -
V gene: TRBV29-1
J gene: TRBJ1-1
D gene: -

CDR3 DNA: TGCGCCAGCAGCCAAGACCCAGGGATTCGGGGCACTGAAGCTTTCTTT
CDR3 protein: CASSQDPGIRGTEAFF
clone size: -
V gene: TRBV4-3
J gene: TRBJ1-1
D gene: -

CDR3 DNA: TGTGCCAGCACCCCTAGGAGGGGGGGTGAAAAACTGTTTTTT
CDR3 protein: CASTPRRGGEKLFF
clone size: -
V gene: TRBV4-2
J gene: TRBJ1-4
D gene: -

CDR3 DNA: TGTGCCAGCAGCTCCGGTTCACCCCTCCACTTT
CDR3 protein: CASSSGSPLHF
clone size: once
V gene: TRBV7-9
J gene: TRBJ1-6
D gene: -

CDR3 DNA: TGTGCCAGTAGTTCACAGGGGTACACTGAAGCTTTCTTT
CDR3 protein: CASSSQGYTEAFF
clone size: -
V gene: TRBV19
J gene: TRBJ1-1
D gene: TRBD1

CDR3 DNA: TGTGCCAGCTCACCATCCGGGACAGGGAATCCGACCTATAATTCACCCCTCCACTTT
CDR3 protein: CASSPSGTGNPTYNSPLHF
clone size: -
V gene: TRBV18
J gene: TRBJ1-6
D gene: TRBD1

CDR3 DNA: TGTGCCAGCAGTTCACAGGTTTGGGACACTGAAGCTTTCTTT
CDR3 protein: CASSSQVWDTEAFF
clone size: -
V gene: TRBV28
J gene: TRBJ1-1
D gene: -

CDR3 DNA: TGCGCCAGCAGCCAAAGGATCCGTGTTGGAAACACCATATATTTT
CDR3 protein: CASSQRIRVGNTIYF
clone size: -
V gene: TRBV4-3
J gene: TRBJ1-3
D gene: -

CDR3 DNA: TGTGCCAAGAAGACAGGGTGTGTTTGGAATGAGCAGTTCTTC
CDR3 protein: CAKKTGCVWNEQFF
clone size: -
V gene: TRBV6-4
J gene: TRBJ2-1
D gene: TRBD1

CDR3 DNA: TGTGCCAGCAGTGAGGCCGGAAACACCATATATTTT
CDR3 protein: CASSEAGNTIYF
clone size: -
V gene: TRBV2
J gene: TRBJ1-3
D gene: -

CDR3 DNA: TGTGCCAGCAGCCAGGGGCTAGCGGGAAGAGGTGAGCAGTTCTTC
CDR3 protein: CASSQGLAGRGEQFF
clone size: -
V gene: TRBV7-2
J gene: TRBJ2-1
D gene: TRBD2

CDR3 DNA: TGTGCCAGCAGACCCCTAATTGGGGAGACCCAGTACTTC
CDR3 protein: CASRPLIGETQYF
clone size: -
V gene: TRBV6-6
J gene: TRBJ2-5
D gene: -